This entry lists 15 T cell receptor beta chains sequenced from one sample in a study of T-cell reconstitution after alpha-beta-depleted transplantation in children. Unique molecular identifiers were incorporated when the TCRbeta library was constructed. A single record per CDR3 protein comes from TCRdb applying MiXCR to the PCR reads. This repertoire shows hundreds of thousands of distinct CDR3 sequences, 10% to 15% found once; its top ten account for 2.2%. The sample here was PBMCs, mostly from graft donor cells, taken 360 days after TCRalphabeta/CD19-depleted stem cell transplant. The source is a male patient between 5 and 17 years old who had a stem cell transplant for acute myeloid leukemia, so the T cells may come from the graft donor.

The sample holds a few counts of this clonotype. This sequence joins TRBV28 and TRBJ2-4; D could derive from TRBD1 or TRBD2 (5 bases each). Per the germline V gene, CDR1 is MDHEN and CDR2 is SYDVKM. There are 16 residues in the CDR3. The V gene lost 4 bases and the J gene lost 1 base, with 14 bases spanning the gap. CDR3 residues: CASSSRDLGAKNIQYF. DNA for the CDR3: TGTGCCAGCAGTTCCCGGGACCTTGGGGCCAAAAACATTCAGTACTTC.

This clonotype was picked up a small number of times. The V call is TRBV5-6, the J call TRBJ2-7; possibly TRBD2 for D (6 bases). The CDR3 length is 13 residues. CDR1 is SGHDT and CDR2 is YYEEEE in the germline V gene. The V end was cut by 3 bases, the J end by 2 bases, with 9 bases between. This CDR3 reads CASSYTSTYEQYF. DNA of the CDR3: TGTGCCAGCAGCTACACTAGCACCTACGAGCAGTACTTC.

This clonotype was seen more than once but under ten times. The rearrangement uses TRBV11-1 and TRBJ2-3; D uncertain. With 6 bases removed from V and 1 base from J, the gap between germline ends came to 11 bases. CDR1 and CDR2 (germline): SGHAT, FQDESV (reference sequence). The CDR3 is 14 amino acids. The CDR3, as DNA: TGTGCCAGCAGTCAAACCGGAGGCACAGATACGCAGTATTTT. This codes for CASSQTGGTDTQYF.

The chain couples TRBV29-1 to TRBJ2-2; possibly TRBD1 for D (6 bases). Trimming removed 6 bases at V and 8 bases at J, with 19 bases between. Germline V gives CDR1 SQVTM, CDR2 ANQGSEA. The CDR3 loop spans 14 amino acids. The CDR3 sequence is CSVGNRAQGGELFF. CDR3 sequence (DNA): TGCAGCGTGGGGAATAGGGCTCAGGGGGGGGAGCTGTTTTTT.

The sample holds a few counts of this clonotype. The chain uses TRBV7-9 and TRBJ2-2; D remains ambiguous. Germline V gene lookup returns CDR1 SEHNR and CDR2 FQNEAQ (reference sequence). CDR3 length equals 16 residues. V was shortened by 1 base and J by 0 bases, with 9 bases between the two germline ends. This chain's CDR3 is CASSLGTVANTGELFF. The DNA of the CDR3 is TGTGCCAGCAGCTTAGGGACCGTCGCGAACACCGGGGAGCTGTTTTTT.

A few counts support this clonotype. The chain carries TRBV9 and TRBJ1-1; D unclear. Germline-derived CDR1 and CDR2 are SGDLS and YYNGEE. This CDR3 has 14 residues. V lost 4 bases and J lost 0, with 10 bases in between. CDR3 DNA: TGTGCCAGCAGCATCCAGCCCATGAACACTGAAGCTTTCTTT. Protein product: CASSIQPMNTEAFF.

This sequence joins TRBV18 and TRBJ2-3, with D maybe TRBD1 (5 bases). CDR3 length: 13 amino acids. With 3 bases removed from V and 5 bases from J, the gap between germline ends came to 9 bases. Germline CDR1 KGHSH, CDR2 LQKENI. CDR3 loop: CASSPTAQDTQYF. Here the CDR3 DNA reads TGTGCCAGCTCACCGACAGCACAAGATACGCAGTATTTT.

The rearrangement uses TRBV12-3 or TRBV12-4 and TRBJ2-1, with 12 nucleotides matching TRBD1. J gave up 8 bases and V 6 bases, and 14 bases lay outside the gene matches. There are 17 residues in the CDR3. CDR3 residues: CASSSNNPGQGADEQFF. Written as DNA, the CDR3 is TGTGCCAGCAGCTCAAATAATCCGGGACAGGGGGCCGATGAGCAGTTCTTC.

V usage is TRBV6-1 and J usage is TRBJ2-7; 12 nucleotides align to TRBD2. CDR1 and CDR2 from the germline V gene are MNHNS and SASEGT. V gave up 6 bases and J gave up 0 bases; unmatched junction bases: 3. CDR3 length: 15 amino acids. CDR3 region: CASRTLAGGSYEQYF. The CDR3 nucleotides read TGTGCCAGCAGAACACTAGCGGGAGGCTCCTACGAGCAGTACTTC.

This clonotype was picked up a small number of times. The rearrangement links TRBV7-2 to TRBJ2-3; D is perhaps TRBD1 or TRBD2 (6 bases each). The CDR3 covers 17 residues. Germline V lookup: CDR1 SGHTA, CDR2 FQGNSA. The ends were cut back, 0 bases at V and 3 bases at J, with 16 bases in the middle. The CDR3 sequence is CASSLAHREVGTDTQYF. The CDR3 nucleotides read TGTGCCAGCAGCTTAGCGCACAGGGAGGTCGGGACAGATACGCAGTATTTT. Filled out from reference TRBV7-2 and TRBJ2-3, the complete variable domain reads GAGVSQSPSNKVTEKGKDVELRCDPISGHTALYWYRQSLGQGLEFLIYFQGNSAPDKSGLPSDRFSAERTGGSVSTLTIQRTQQEDSAVYLCASSLAHREVGTDTQYFGPGTRLTVL.

V usage is TRBV25-1 and J usage is TRBJ2-7, with 8 bases identical to TRBD1. The CDR3 consists of 13 residues. V shed 6 bases and J 4 bases; nucleotides not matched to a gene: 5. The germline CDR1 and CDR2 sequences are MGHDK and SYGVNS. CDR3 residues: CASREQGEYEQYF. DNA for the CDR3: TGTGCCAGCAGAGAACAGGGGGAATACGAGCAGTACTTC.

This clonotype has a handful of counts. This chain links TRBV4-3 with TRBJ2-7; 16 positions match TRBD2. Germline V gene sequence: CDR1 LGHNA, CDR2 YSLEER. V dropped 0 bases and J dropped 7; count of bases not matched to a gene: 9. CDR3 length: 18 amino acids. The CDR3 reads CASSQDLGLAGGPYEQYF. DNA of the CDR3: TGCGCCAGCAGCCAAGATCTGGGACTAGCGGGAGGGCCGTATGAGCAGTACTTC.

In its sample, this clonotype was seen a few times. The rearrangement uses TRBV14 and TRBJ2-2; D unresolved. CDR1 is SGHDN, CDR2 FVKESK, per germline. CDR3 length: 14 amino acids. Trimming removed 1 base at V and 6 bases at J, with 9 bases between. Here the CDR3 reads CASSQVFRSGELFF. The CDR3 coding sequence is TGTGCCAGCAGCCAAGTTTTCCGATCCGGGGAGCTGTTTTTT.

The chain uses TRBV5-1 and TRBJ2-3, with a tentative D call TRBD2 (6 bases). CDR3 length: 15 amino acids. Germline CDR1 reads SGHRS; CDR2 reads YFSETQ. Trimming removed 4 bases at V and 3 bases at J, with 15 bases between. The CDR3 nucleotides are TGCGCCAGCAGCCCCTCCGGGACTGGTACAGATACGCAGTATTTT. This sequence encodes CASSPSGTGTDTQYF.

This clonotype was seen only a few times. V usage is TRBV12-3 or TRBV12-4 and J usage is TRBJ2-7; D remains unclear. Trimming cost V 5 bases and J 4 bases, with 9 bases left between them. This CDR3 region has 12 residues. In nucleotides, the CDR3 is TGTGCCAGCAGTCCGGAGTTTTACGAGCAGTACTTC. Its translation is CASSPEFYEQYF.